Each of the 8 T cell receptor beta chains below was sequenced from the same sample in a study of molecular identifiers for immune sequencing clone quantification. From the PCR reads, TCRdb called clonotypes with MiXCR, one entry per CDR3 protein. The sample gives about 640,000 distinct CDR3 sequences, around 20% of which show up once; 0.7% to 1% is in the top ten. Sequencing was done on a sample of naive CD8+ T cells from blood, with Jurkat cell RNA spiked in. As to subset: FACS-sorted CD8+CD4-CCR7+CD45RA+ naive T cells. The receptors stem from a human donor in good health. Some libraries in this study had Jurkat cell RNA spiked in.

The V call is TRBV27, the J call TRBJ2-5; D gene uncertain. The V end lost 7 bases, the J end lost 6 bases, and 9 bases lay between the germline ends. CDR3 size: 11 residues. Germline CDR1 is MNHEY and CDR2 is SMNVEV (reference sequence). CDR3 nucleotide sequence: TGTGCCAGCACCCAAGGGAAGACCCAGTACTTC. It encodes CASTQGKTQYF.

This clonotype was recorded a few times. V gene TRBV7-9 combines with J gene TRBJ2-2; D possibly uses TRBD1 or TRBD2 (5 bases each). V gave up 5 bases and J gave up 5 bases, with 21 bases separating them. The CDR3 consists of 17 residues. Germline CDR1 is SEHNR and CDR2 is FQNEAQ (reference sequence). CDR3 loop: CASSPSPGQGQTGELFF. The DNA for the CDR3 is TGTGCCAGCAGCCCTAGCCCGGGGCAGGGCCAGACCGGGGAGCTGTTTTTT.

Many counts were recorded for this clonotype. The chain couples TRBV5-1 to TRBJ2-5, with D perhaps TRBD2 (6 bases). In germline, CDR1 is SGHRS, CDR2 YFSETQ. V gave up 4 bases and J gave up 1 base, with 17 bases separating them. The CDR3 covers 16 residues. The CDR3 reads CASSPWRGSGQETQYF. In nucleotides, the CDR3 is TGCGCCAGCAGCCCTTGGCGGGGTAGCGGCCAAGAGACCCAGTACTTC.

About this clonotype: In this CDR3 the conserved last residue, phenylalanine or tryptophan, is missing, so a read error is likely. V usage is TRBV7-3 and J usage is TRBJ2-3; 8 nucleotides agree with TRBD2. The CDR3 is made up of 18 amino acids. The V gene end was trimmed by 2 bases and the J gene end by 2 bases; junction bases not matched to a gene: 12. CDR1 SGHTA and CDR2 FQGTGA come from the germline V gene. CDR3 coding DNA: TGTGCCAGCAGCTTAGCGCCCGGGGGGGCGGGACCCACAGATACGCAGTATGTT. Residues: CASSLAPGGAGPTDTQYV.

At least ten counts were recorded for this clonotype. The gene calls are TRBV6-2 or TRBV6-3 and TRBJ2-3; a possible D gene is TRBD2 (6 bases). Germline values: CDR1 MNHEY, CDR2 SVGEGT. CDR3 length equals 13 residues. V was pared by 5 bases and J by 2 bases, with 8 bases between. CDR3 residues: CASSEDYTDTQYF. The CDR3 DNA sequence: TGTGCCAGCAGTGAGGACTACACAGATACGCAGTATTTT.

This clonotype was recorded many times. This chain joins TRBV5-1 and TRBJ2-5, with unresolved D. Looked up from germline, CDR1 is SGHRS and CDR2 is YFSETQ. V was shortened by 1 base and J by 3 bases, with 13 bases between the two germline ends. The CDR3 is made up of 15 amino acids. The CDR3 loop reads CASSLWVGVEETQYF. CDR3 DNA: TGCGCCAGCAGCTTGTGGGTCGGCGTGGAAGAGACCCAGTACTTC. Full variable domain (outside the CDR3, taken from reference TRBV5-1 and TRBJ2-5): KAGVTQTPRYLIKTRGQQVTLSCSPISGHRSVSWYQQTPGQGLQFLFEYFSETQRNKGNFPGRFSGRQFSNSRSEMNVSTLELGDSALYLCASSLWVGVEETQYFGPGTRLLVL.

The chain joins TRBV4-1 to TRBJ2-3, with unresolved D. Germline CDR1 is MGHRA and CDR2 is YSYEKL. The CDR3 sequence is 16 residues long. The V gene lost 3 bases and the J gene lost 6 bases, with 19 bases spanning the gap. CDR3 nucleotides: TGCGCCAGCAGCCAGGATCTGGCAGCTACCATTGATACGCAGTATTTT. This codes for CASSQDLAATIDTQYF.

Comment on this clonotype: The junction shows a germline mismatch at one end, possibly a read error. V and J are TRBV6-6 and TRBJ1-4; 7 nucleotides match TRBD1. CDR1 is MNHNY and CDR2 is SVGAGI in the germline V gene (reference sequence). The CDR3 is made up of 16 amino acids. The CDR3 spells CACSYLVGQVDEKLFF. The CDR3, as DNA: TGTGCCTGCAGTTACCTGGTAGGACAGGTCGATGAAAAACTGTTTTTT.